This section outlines one T cell receptor (beta chain) sequence together with its context. The antigen it recognizes is unknown. Base qualities are not provided; no much larger clone lies one nucleotide away. Including cysteine and valine, the CDR3 has 11 amino acids. Left in the record is the CDR3 DNA by itself, 33 bases read in frame from the first base. Trimming costs V 6 bases and J 5 bases, and their ends lie 11 bases apart. CDR1 and CDR2 (SQVTM, ANQGSEA) derive from the germline V gene. Read against the paper, the sample's time point label means: patch test 3, about 24 weeks after DPC sensitization. Explained via the paper, the treatment or condition label denotes: therapeutic diphenylcyclopropenone sensitization with weekly scalp DPC. At each patch-test visit, blood was drawn before the patch test was applied. To be eligible, patients had to be aged 18 to 70, diagnosed with alopecia and judged suitable for DPC therapy, while pregnant patients were excluded. Total RNA was extracted from unfractionated whole blood that had been collected in Tempus Blood RNA tubes.

Library construction relied on RACE. TCRdb lists the instrument as NextSeq 500. During library preparation, unique molecular identifiers were attached to individual cDNA molecules so that TCRs could be counted quantitatively and reproducibly. For every blood RNA sample, sequencing covered both the TCR alpha and TCR beta chains. Regarding the original processing steps: A median of about 100,000 TCRs per sample was observed, with a range of about 20,000 to 750,000. V, J and CDR3 annotation of the TCR reads was performed with the Decombinator software suite. Every sample was subsampled to the same number of TCRs (28,000) for the PS versus PT1 abundance plots. TCRs were defined as expanded if absent before sensitization and observed at least eight times at the 2-week time point. The public reads were reprocessed in TCRdb via fastp at Q25 and MiXCR, keeping in-frame beta chains. Entries are consolidated by CDR3 protein sequence, retaining the most common genes and DNA. The V and J calls reflect TCRdb's pipeline rather than the authors' work. The sample table shows 100,000 or so distinct CDR3 sequences, and under 40% are seen once. The leading ten clones occupy about 2.7% of the sample.

This sample is part of a study of human T cells and chemical hapten exposure (dated by TCRdb to 2020 to 2023). Notes on the research overall: For sensitization, 2% DPC in acetone was applied to a 2 cm by 2 cm area of upper inner arm skin. Throughout the study period of about 22 weeks, patients also received therapeutic DPC doses to the scalp every week. Patch testing was performed on the upper back with Finn chambers containing 0.01% DPC, and the patch tests were scored after 6 days according to International Contact Dermatitis Research Group standards. Alopecia areata with under or over 50% scalp involvement, alopecia totalis and alopecia universalis were represented in the patient cohort, which was mostly female. Libraries were combined into a pool for sequencing, and differences in TCR yield between samples came mainly from small differences in library volumes within the pool. This study followed changes in the peripheral blood TCR repertoire in vivo during primary and secondary sensitization of alopecia patients to the hapten diphenylcyclopropenone (DPC). Blood samples were taken from patients before sensitization (week 0) and then at 2, 6 and about 24 weeks after DPC sensitization. Approximately 28 alopecia patients provided blood for TCR sequencing at one to four time points (pre-sensitization, 2, 6 and 24 weeks).

What the work shows at the level of the full study, not this receptor alone: Repeated subsampling changed both the strength of the expansion versus patch-test correlation and the threshold at which the correlation became significant. The number of PT1 expanded TCRs positively correlated with patch test score, significant at thresholds 8, 16 and 32 but not 4. DPC sensitization did not change the number of TCRs with a frequency above 1 in 1000, and there was no evidence of changes in global repertoire structure. Alopecia, a presumed autoimmune disease, was present in all patients, so the immune response of the patients might differ from that of healthy individuals. Expanded TCRs formed significantly more large CDR3 similarity clusters than pre-sensitization or healthy control sets, consistent with antigen-driven responses.

The sequence came from a man aged 40-49 years with alopecia areata. Some clones in this sample may be carry-over from other donors' samples. Sequenced material: whole blood, taken in connection with sensitization to the hapten diphenylcyclopropenone (DPC). The chain joins TRBV29-1 to TRBJ2-7; the D gene is possibly TRBD1, with 6 bases matching. The DNA sequence is as follows: TGCAGCGTGCTACAGGGCAACGAGCAGTACGTC. The resulting protein is CSVLQGNEQYV.